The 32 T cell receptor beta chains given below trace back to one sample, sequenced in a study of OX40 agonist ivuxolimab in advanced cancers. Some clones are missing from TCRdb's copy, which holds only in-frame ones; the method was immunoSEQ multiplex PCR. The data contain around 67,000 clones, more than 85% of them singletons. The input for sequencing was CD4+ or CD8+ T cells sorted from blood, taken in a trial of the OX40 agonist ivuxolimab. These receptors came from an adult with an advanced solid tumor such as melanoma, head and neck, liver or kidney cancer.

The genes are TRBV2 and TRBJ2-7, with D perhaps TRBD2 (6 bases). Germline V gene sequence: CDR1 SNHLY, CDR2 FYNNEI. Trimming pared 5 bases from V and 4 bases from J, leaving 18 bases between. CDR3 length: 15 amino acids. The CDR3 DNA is TGTGCCAGCAGTAAGGTAACGGGAGTATCTTACGAGCAGTACTTC. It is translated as CASSKVTGVSYEQYF.

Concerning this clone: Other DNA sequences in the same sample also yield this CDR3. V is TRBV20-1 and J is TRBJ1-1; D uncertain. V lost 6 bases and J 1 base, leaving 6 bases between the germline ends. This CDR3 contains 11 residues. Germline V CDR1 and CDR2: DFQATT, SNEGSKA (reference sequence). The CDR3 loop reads CSAGTNTEAFF. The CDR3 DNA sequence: TGCAGTGCGGGTACGAACACTGAAGCTTTCTTT.

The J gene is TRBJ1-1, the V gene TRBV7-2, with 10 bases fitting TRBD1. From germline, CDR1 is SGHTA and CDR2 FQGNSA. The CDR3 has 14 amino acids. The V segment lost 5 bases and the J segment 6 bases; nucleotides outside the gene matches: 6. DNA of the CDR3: TGTGCCAGCAGCCGGGACAGGGGTGCCCCTGAAGCTTTCTTT. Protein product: CASSRDRGAPEAFF.

CDR3 region: CASSPPGGVYEQYF. The CDR3 nucleotides read TGTGCCAGCTCACCACCGGGGGGCGTTTACGAGCAGTACTTC. V usage is TRBV18 and J usage is TRBJ2-7; D tentatively reads TRBD1 or TRBD2 (6 bases each). This CDR3 comprises 14 residues. Germline V lookup: CDR1 KGHSH, CDR2 LQKENI. The ends were cut back, 0 bases at V and 4 bases at J, with 10 bases in the middle.

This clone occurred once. The CDR3 reads CASSIRGGSGEQYF. CDR3 bases: TGTGCCAGTAGTATAAGGGGCGGCTCGGGGGAGCAGTACTTC. This chain uses TRBV19 with TRBJ2-7; perhaps D is TRBD1 or TRBD2 (5 bases each). V lost 2 bases and J 7 bases, leaving 15 bases between the germline ends. Germline CDR1 is LNHDA and CDR2 is SQIVND (reference sequence). The CDR3 is made up of 14 amino acids.

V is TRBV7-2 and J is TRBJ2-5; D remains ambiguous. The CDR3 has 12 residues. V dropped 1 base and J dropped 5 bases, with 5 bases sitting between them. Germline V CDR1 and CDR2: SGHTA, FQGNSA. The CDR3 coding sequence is TGTGCCAGCAGCTTAGGGGCGGAGACCCAGTACTTC. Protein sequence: CASSLGAETQYF.

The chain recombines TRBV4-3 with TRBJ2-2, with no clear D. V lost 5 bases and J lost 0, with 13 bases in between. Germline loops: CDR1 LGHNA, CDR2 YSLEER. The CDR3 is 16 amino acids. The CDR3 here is CASSLMDASNTGELFF. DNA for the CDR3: TGCGCCAGCAGCTTAATGGACGCTTCGAACACCGGGGAGCTGTTTTTT.

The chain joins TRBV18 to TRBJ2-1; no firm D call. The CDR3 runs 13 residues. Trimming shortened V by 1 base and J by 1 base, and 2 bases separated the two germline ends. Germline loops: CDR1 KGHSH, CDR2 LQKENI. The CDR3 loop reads CASSPLSYNEQFF. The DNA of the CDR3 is TGTGCCAGCTCACCACTTTCCTACAATGAGCAGTTCTTC.

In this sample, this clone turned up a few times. CDR3 sequence (DNA): TGTGCCAGCCGGGGATTATATGGCTACACCTTC. Its protein is CASRGLYGYTF. This chain links TRBV6-5 with TRBJ1-2; D gene unclear. Between the trimmed V and J ends, which lost 8 bases and 5 bases, there was a span of 9 bases. CDR1 MNHEY and CDR2 SVGAGI come from the germline V gene. The CDR3 totals 11 residues.

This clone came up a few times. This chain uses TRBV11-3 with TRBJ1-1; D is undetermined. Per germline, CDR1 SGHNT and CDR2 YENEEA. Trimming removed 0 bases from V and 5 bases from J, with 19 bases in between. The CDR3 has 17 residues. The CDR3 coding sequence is TGTGCCAGCAGCTTAGATCGGGCGCTGAGAGGAGTTACTGAAGCTTTCTTT. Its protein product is CASSLDRALRGVTEAFF.

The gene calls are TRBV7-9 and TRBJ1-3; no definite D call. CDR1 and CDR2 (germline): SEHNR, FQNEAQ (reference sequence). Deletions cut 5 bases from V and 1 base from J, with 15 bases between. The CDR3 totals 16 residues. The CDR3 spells CASSPPGRSSGNTIYF. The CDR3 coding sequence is TGTGCCAGCAGCCCCCCCGGCAGATCGTCTGGAAACACCATATATTTT.

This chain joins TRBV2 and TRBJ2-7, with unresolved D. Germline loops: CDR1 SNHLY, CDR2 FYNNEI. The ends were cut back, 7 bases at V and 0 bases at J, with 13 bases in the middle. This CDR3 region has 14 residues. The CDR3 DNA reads TGTGCCAGCACGGCCAGACCACTCTCCTACGAGCAGTACTTC. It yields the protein CASTARPLSYEQYF.

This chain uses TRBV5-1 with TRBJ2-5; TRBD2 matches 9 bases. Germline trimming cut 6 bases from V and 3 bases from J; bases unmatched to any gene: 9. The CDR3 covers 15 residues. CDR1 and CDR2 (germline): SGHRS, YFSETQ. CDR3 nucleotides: TGCGCCAGCAACCCCCTTAGCGGGAGTGAAGAGACCCAGTACTTC. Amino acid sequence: CASNPLSGSEETQYF.

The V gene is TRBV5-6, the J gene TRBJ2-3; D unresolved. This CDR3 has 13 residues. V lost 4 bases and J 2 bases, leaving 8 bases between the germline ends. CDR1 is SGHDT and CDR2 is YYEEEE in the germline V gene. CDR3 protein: CASSPDSTDTQYF. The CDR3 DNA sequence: TGTGCCAGCAGCCCCGACTCCACAGATACGCAGTATTTT.

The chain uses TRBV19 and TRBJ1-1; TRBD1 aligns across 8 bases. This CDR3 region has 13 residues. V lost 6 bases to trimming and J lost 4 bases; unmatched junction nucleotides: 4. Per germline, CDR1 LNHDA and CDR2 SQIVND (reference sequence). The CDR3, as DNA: TGTGCCAGTAGCGTAACAGGGGGCACTGAAGCTTTCTTT. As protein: CASSVTGGTEAFF.

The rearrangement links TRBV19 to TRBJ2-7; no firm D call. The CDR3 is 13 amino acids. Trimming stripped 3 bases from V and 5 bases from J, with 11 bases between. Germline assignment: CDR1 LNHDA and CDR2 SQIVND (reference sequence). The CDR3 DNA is TGTGCCAGTAGTATTACGCTCGGAAACGAGCAGTACTTC. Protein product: CASSITLGNEQYF.

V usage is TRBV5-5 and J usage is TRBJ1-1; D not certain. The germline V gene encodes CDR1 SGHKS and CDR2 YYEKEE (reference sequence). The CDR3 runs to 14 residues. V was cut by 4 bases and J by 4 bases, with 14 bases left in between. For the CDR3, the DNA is TGTGCCAGCAGCCCCCGGGGAGGTAGCACTGAAGCTTTCTTT. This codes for CASSPRGGSTEAFF. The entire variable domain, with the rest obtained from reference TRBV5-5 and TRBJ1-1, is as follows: DAGVTQSPTHLIKTRGQQVTLRCSPISGHKSVSWYQQVLGQGPQFIFQYYEKEERGRGNFPDRFSARQFPNYSSELNVNALLLGDSALYLCASSPRGGSTEAFFGQGTRLTVV.

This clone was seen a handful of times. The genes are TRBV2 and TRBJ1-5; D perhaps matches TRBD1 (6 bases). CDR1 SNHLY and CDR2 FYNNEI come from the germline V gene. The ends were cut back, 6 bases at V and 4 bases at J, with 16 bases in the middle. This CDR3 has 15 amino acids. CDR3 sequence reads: CASRARGTGNQPQHF. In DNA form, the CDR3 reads TGTGCCAGCAGGGCGAGGGGGACCGGGAATCAGCCCCAGCATTTT.

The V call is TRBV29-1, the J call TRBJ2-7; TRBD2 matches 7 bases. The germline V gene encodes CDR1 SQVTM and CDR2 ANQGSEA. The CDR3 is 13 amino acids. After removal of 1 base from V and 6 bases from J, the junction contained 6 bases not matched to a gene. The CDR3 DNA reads TGCAGCGTTGAAGCGGGGAGGGTACGCGAGCAGTACTTC. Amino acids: CSVEAGRVREQYF.

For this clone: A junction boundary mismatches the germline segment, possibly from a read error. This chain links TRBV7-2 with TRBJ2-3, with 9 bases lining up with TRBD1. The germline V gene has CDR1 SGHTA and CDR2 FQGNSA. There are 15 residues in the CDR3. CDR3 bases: TGTGCCAGCACCTTAGGGACAGGGTCCCCAGATACGCAGTATTTT. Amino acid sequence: CASTLGTGSPDTQYF. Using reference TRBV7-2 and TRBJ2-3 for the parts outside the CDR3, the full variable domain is GAGVSQSPSNKVTEKGKDVELRCDPISGHTALYWYRQSLGQGLEFLIYFQGNSAPDKSGLPSDRFSAERTGGSVSTLTIQRTQQEDSAVYLCASTLGTGSPDTQYFGPGTRLTVL.

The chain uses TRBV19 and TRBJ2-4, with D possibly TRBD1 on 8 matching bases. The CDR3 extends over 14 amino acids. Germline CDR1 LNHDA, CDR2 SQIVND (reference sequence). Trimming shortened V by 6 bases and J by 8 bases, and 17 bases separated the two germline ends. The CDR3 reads CASRPRQGRDIQYF. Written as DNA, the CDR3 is TGTGCCAGTAGACCCAGACAGGGGAGGGACATTCAGTACTTC. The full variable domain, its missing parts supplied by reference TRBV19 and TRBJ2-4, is DGGITQSPKYLFRKEGQNVTLSCEQNLNHDAMYWYRQDPGQGLRLIYYSQIVNDFQKGDIAEGYSVSREKKESFPLTVTSAQKNPTAFYLCASRPRQGRDIQYFGAGTRLSVL.

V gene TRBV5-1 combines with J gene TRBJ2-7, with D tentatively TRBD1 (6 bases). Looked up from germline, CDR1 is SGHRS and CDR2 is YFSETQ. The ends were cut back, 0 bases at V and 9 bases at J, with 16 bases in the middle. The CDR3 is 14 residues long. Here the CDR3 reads CASSLGDAGGGQYF. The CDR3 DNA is TGCGCCAGCAGCTTGGGGGACGCTGGGGGCGGGCAGTACTTC.

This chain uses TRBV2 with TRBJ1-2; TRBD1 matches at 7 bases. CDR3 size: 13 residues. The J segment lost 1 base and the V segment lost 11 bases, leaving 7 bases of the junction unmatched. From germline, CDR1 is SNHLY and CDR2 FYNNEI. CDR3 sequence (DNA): TGTGCCTGTTGGGGACAGCTTAACTATGGCTACACCTTC. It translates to CACWGQLNYGYTF. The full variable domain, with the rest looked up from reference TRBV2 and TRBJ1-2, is EPEVTQTPSHQVTQMGQEVILRCVPISNHLYFYWYRQILGQKVEFLVSFYNNEISEKSEIFDDQFSVERPDGSNFTLKIRSTKLEDSAMYFCACWGQLNYGYTFGSGTRLTVV.

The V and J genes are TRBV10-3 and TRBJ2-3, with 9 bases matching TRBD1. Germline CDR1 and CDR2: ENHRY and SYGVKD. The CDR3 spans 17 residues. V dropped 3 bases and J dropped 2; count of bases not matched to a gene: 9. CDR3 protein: CAISDSRGTGFTDTQYF. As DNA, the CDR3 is TGTGCCATCAGTGATTCTCGCGGGACAGGGTTCACAGATACGCAGTATTTT.

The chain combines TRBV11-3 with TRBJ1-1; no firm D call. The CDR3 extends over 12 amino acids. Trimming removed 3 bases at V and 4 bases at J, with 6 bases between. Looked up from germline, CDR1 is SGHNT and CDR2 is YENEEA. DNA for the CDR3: TGTGCCAGCAGCTTGGTGGCCACTGAAGCTTTCTTT. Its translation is CASSLVATEAFF.

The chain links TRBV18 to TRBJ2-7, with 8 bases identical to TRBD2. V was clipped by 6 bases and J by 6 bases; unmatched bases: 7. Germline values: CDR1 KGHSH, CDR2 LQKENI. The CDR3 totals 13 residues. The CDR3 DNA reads TGTGCCAGCTCTACCGGGGGGGCGAGCGAGCAGTACTTC. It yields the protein CASSTGGASEQYF.

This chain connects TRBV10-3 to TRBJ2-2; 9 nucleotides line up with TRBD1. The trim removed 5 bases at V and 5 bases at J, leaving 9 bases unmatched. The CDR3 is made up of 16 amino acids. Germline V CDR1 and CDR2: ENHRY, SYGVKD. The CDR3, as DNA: TGTGCCATCAGTACCAGGACAGGGGAAAGGACCGGGGAGCTGTTTTTT. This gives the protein CAISTRTGERTGELFF.

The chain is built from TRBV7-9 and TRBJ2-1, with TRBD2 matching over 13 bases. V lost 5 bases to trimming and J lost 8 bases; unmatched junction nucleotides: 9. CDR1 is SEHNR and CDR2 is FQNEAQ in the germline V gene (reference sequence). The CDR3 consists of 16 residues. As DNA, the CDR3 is TGTGCCAGCAGCCCCGGGACTAGCGGGATTGGAGATGAGCAGTTCTTC. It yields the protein CASSPGTSGIGDEQFF. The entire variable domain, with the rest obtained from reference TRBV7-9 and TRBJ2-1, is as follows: DTGVSQNPRHKITKRGQNVTFRCDPISEHNRLYWYRQTLGQGPEFLTYFQNEAQLEKSRLLSDRFSAERPKGSFSTLEIQRTEQGDSAMYLCASSPGTSGIGDEQFFGPGTRLTVL.

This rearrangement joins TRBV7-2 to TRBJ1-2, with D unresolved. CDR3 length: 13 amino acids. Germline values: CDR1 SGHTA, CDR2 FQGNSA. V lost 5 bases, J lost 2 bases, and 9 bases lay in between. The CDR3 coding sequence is TGTGCCAGCAGCCCCTATACCAACTATGGCTACACCTTC. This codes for CASSPYTNYGYTF.

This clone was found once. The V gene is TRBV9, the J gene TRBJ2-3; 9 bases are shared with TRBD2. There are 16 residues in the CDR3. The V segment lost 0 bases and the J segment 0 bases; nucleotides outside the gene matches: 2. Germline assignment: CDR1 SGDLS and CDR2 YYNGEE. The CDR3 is CASSVAGTSSTDTQYF. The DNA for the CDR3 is TGTGCCAGCAGCGTAGCCGGGACTAGCAGCACAGATACGCAGTATTTT.

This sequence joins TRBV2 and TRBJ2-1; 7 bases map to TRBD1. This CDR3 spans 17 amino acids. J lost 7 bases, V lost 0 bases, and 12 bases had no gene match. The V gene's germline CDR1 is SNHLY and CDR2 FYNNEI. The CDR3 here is CASSEAITRGRRNEQFF. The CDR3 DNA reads TGTGCCAGCAGTGAAGCCATAACTAGGGGGCGCAGGAATGAGCAGTTCTTC.

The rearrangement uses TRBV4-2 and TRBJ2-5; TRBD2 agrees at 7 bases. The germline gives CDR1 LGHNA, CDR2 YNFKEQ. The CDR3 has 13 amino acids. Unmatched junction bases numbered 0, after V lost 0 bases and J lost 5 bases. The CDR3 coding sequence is TGTGCCAGCAGCCAAGACGGGGGGGAGACCCAGTACTTC. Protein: CASSQDGGETQYF.